The TCR beta chain under discussion was sequenced for a study of blood T cells in healthy people across ages. Points from the study as a whole: PBMCs left unsorted prevented a conclusive naive versus antigen-experienced comparison. Both naive CD4+ cell counts and diversity were greater in long-lived donors than in aged donors.

A few counts support this clonotype. Its specificity is unknown. CDR3 size: 13 residues. V was cut by 1 base and J by 5 bases, with 9 bases left in between. The germline V gene encodes CDR1 PRHDT and CDR2 FYEKMQ (reference sequence). Primers used in a second PCR of about 6 to 11 cycles were a sample-barcoded 5' primer and a J-beta primer mix. TCRdb itself ran the 5' RACE reads through MiXCR, one entry per CDR3 protein. The table shows about 780,000 distinct CDR3 sequences, with around 25% occurring only once. The same sample was also used in a study of T cells of mothers and their children. That study reports: Per 15 ul, 1.5 ug of RNA was used, with all extracted RNA going into cDNA synthesis.

This clonotype originated in a boy aged 5-17 years in good health. Sample: blood. This sequence joins TRBV13 and TRBJ2-7, with D hard to call. CDR3 in amino acids: CASSLDRTNEQYF. The DNA for the CDR3 is TGTGCCAGCAGCTTAGACCGGACGAACGAGCAGTACTTC.